The source of this T cell receptor beta chain is a study of technical replicates of blood from a few donors. The CDR3 contains 16 residues. After removal of 4 bases from V and 2 bases from J, the junction contained 8 bases not matched to a gene. Germline V gene sequence: CDR1 SGHKS, CDR2 YYEKEE (reference sequence). Data came from immunoSEQ multiplex PCR; TCRdb stores just in-frame clones and leaves some out. This table holds about 83,000 clones, around nine tenths found once. Sequences were obtained from T cells isolated from PBMCs. The chain recombines TRBV5-5 with TRBJ2-3; 9 bases are shared with TRBD1. The clonotype was recovered from a human donor in good health. The CDR3 DNA sequence: TGTGCCAGCAGCATACGACAGGGGGATTACACAGATACGCAGTATTTT. It translates to CASSIRQGDYTDTQYF.